The T cell receptor (beta chain) described here comes from a study of CD8+ T cells in alopecia areata. Treatment described: oral pan-JAK inhibitor, 5-10 mg twice daily. Alopecia areata patients provided lesional scalp punch biopsies and peripheral blood. Sequencing relied on a cDNA template that was reverse transcribed from extracted RNA. Profiled with immunoSEQ multiplex PCR; TCRdb holds only in-frame clones, not every one. The sample lists more than 100,000 clones, approximately 90% occurring once. The CDR3 spans 13 residues. Germline CDR1 reads MGHRA; CDR2 reads YSYEKL. For this clone: A read error may account for a junction end that differs from germline.

The chain links TRBV4-1 to TRBJ2-5, with D possibly TRBD1 on 6 matching bases. Specimen: CD8+ T cells sorted from blood, collected around week 34, from a patient treated with tofacitinib. This clonotype originated in a human donor with alopecia areata. CDR3 nucleotides: TGCACCAGCAGCTCTACAGGGCAAGAGACCCAGTACTTC. The encoded protein is CTSSSTGQETQYF.